One and the same sample provided the 2 T cell receptor beta chains below, sequenced in a study of Graves' ophthalmopathy and Graves' hyperthyroidism. TCR beta CDR3 amplification used RNA transcripts. Investigators did first-round RT-PCR with HTBI primers, then second-round multiplex PCR. TCRdb used MiXCR to reprocess the multiplex PCR reads, holding one entry per CDR3 protein. The sample contains 200,000 to 250,000 distinct CDR3 sequences, around a fifth of which appear only once. The sequencing input was peripheral blood. Receptor source: a woman in her forties or fifties with Graves' ophthalmopathy.

This clonotype was seen many times. Being one base from a much bigger clone, this may be a read error. The chain recombines TRBV10-3 with TRBJ2-5; D may match TRBD1 or TRBD2 (5 bases each). CDR1 is ENHRY and CDR2 is SYGVKD in the germline V gene. The CDR3 runs to 12 residues. V lost 4 bases and J lost 5, with 8 bases in between. The CDR3 region has the DNA TGTGCCATCAGTGTTGAGGGGGAGACCCAGTACTTC. Translating it yields CAISVEGETQYF.

This clonotype was observed at least ten times. J is TRBJ1-3 and V is TRBV5-1, with TRBD1 as a possible D gene (6 bases). The germline CDR1 and CDR2 sequences are SGHRS and YFSETQ. The CDR3 has 16 amino acids. With 2 bases removed from V and 0 bases from J, the gap between germline ends came to 12 bases. CDR3 in DNA: TGCGCCAGCAGCTTAGGACAGCCCGGCTCTGGAAACACCATATATTTT. It codes for CASSLGQPGSGNTIYF.